Below, 18 T cell receptor beta chains from the same sample are listed, as sequenced in a study of Ad26.COV2.S vaccination and SARS-CoV-2 variants. Specified treatment: some 20 received Ad26.COV2.S at low or high dose, single or two shots; several received placebo; per-sample allocation not given. Day 63 after the first injection of vaccine or placebo was the sampling time. Only in-frame clones appear in the TCRdb table, and some are missing; sequencing was by immunoSEQ multiplex PCR. The repertoire holds 300,000 to 400,000 clones, with about 85% as singletons. This material consisted of peripheral blood, taken in a trial of Ad26.COV2.S vaccine versus placebo. The receptors stem from a person aged 18-65 years who received the Ad26.COV2.S COVID-19 vaccine or a placebo.

This clone has a single count. The chain joins TRBV6-1 to TRBJ1-5, with 10 bases lining up with TRBD1. V dropped 6 bases and J dropped 0; count of bases not matched to a gene: 11. CDR1 MNHNS and CDR2 SASEGT come from the germline V gene. CDR3 length equals 18 residues. The CDR3 loop reads CASRETGTGDHSNQPQHF. Written as DNA, the CDR3 is TGTGCCAGCAGGGAAACTGGGACAGGGGACCATAGCAATCAGCCCCAGCATTTT.

The V gene is TRBV27, the J gene TRBJ2-5, with TRBD2 matching over 11 bases. Looked up from germline, CDR1 is MNHEY and CDR2 is SMNVEV (reference sequence). The ends lost 10 bases at V and 4 bases at J; junction bases unmatched: 2. The CDR3 is 12 residues long. CDR3 nucleotides: TGTGCCACCGGACTAGCGGGAGAGACCCAGTACTTC. Translation gives CATGLAGETQYF.

Worth noting for this clone: This same CDR3 is encoded by further DNA sequences in the sample. This chain uses TRBV18 with TRBJ1-3, with no clear D. Germline CDR1 KGHSH, CDR2 LQKENI. The CDR3 sequence is 16 residues long. V was cut by 1 base and J by 0 bases, with 10 bases left in between. The CDR3 sequence: CASSPLSAGSGNTIYF. CDR3 bases: TGTGCCAGCTCACCACTTTCTGCTGGCTCTGGAAACACCATATATTTT.

The chain uses TRBV5-4 and TRBJ2-7; a weak D match, TRBD1 (5 bases). Germline V gives CDR1 SGHNT, CDR2 YYREEE (reference sequence). This CDR3 has 14 amino acids. The germline V and J ends were trimmed by 5 bases and 4 bases, with 16 bases remaining between them. The DNA for the CDR3 is TGTGCCAGCAGTTATACGACAGCTGGGTACGAGCAGTACTTC. Translated, it gives CASSYTTAGYEQYF. Combining the CDR3 with reference TRBV5-4 and TRBJ2-7 gives the whole variable domain ETGVTQSPTHLIKTRGQQVTLRCSSQSGHNTVSWYQQALGQGPQFIFQYYREEENGRGNFPPRFSGLQFPNYSSELNVNALELDDSALYLCASSYTTAGYEQYFGPGTRLTVT.

V is TRBV3-1 (or the pseudogene TRBV3-2) and J is TRBJ2-1; 7 bases align to TRBD2. The junction had 3 bases not matched to a gene; V was cut back by 4 bases and J by 3 bases. Germline lookup yields CDR1 LGHDT and CDR2 YNNKEL (reference sequence). This CDR3 is 14 amino acids long. The CDR3 loop is CASSPQRGYNEQFF. CDR3 in DNA: TGTGCCAGCAGCCCCCAGCGGGGCTACAATGAGCAGTTCTTC.

This clone was seen just once. The chain has TRBV20-1 and TRBJ1-5, with D possibly TRBD1 on 5 matching bases. Between the trimmed V and J ends, which lost 3 bases and 0 bases, there was a span of 9 bases. Germline V gene sequence: CDR1 DFQATT, CDR2 SNEGSKA (reference sequence). This CDR3 is 14 amino acids long. The CDR3 region has the DNA TGCAGTGCTAGTGGACATTATAGCAATCAGCCCCAGCATTTT. As protein: CSASGHYSNQPQHF.

The V gene is TRBV25-1, the J gene TRBJ1-5; TRBD1 agrees at 8 bases. Germline V gene data show CDR1 as MGHDK and CDR2 as SYGVNS. The J segment lost 6 bases and the V segment lost 4 bases, leaving 5 bases of the junction unmatched. The CDR3 totals 14 residues. The CDR3 protein is CASSVGTGLQPQHF. DNA of the CDR3: TGTGCCAGCAGTGTCGGGACAGGTCTTCAGCCCCAGCATTTT.

This clone was recorded only once. The genes are TRBV6-5 and TRBJ2-2, with no clear D. Trimming removed 10 bases at V and 0 bases at J, with 12 bases between. The CDR3 has 14 residues. Germline CDR1 is MNHEY and CDR2 is SVGAGI. As DNA, the CDR3 is TGTGCCACATTGATGGGAACGAACACCGGGGAGCTGTTTTTT. This codes for CATLMGTNTGELFF.

This chain connects TRBV2 to TRBJ2-2; unclear D gene. Germline V gene lookup returns CDR1 SNHLY and CDR2 FYNNEI. Trimming left V 4 bases short and J 5 bases short, with 5 bases between. This CDR3 comprises 12 residues. This CDR3 is CASSGMTGELFF. The CDR3 bases are TGTGCCAGCAGTGGCATGACCGGGGAGCTGTTTTTT.

The chain employs TRBV18 and TRBJ2-7, with D unclear. Germline values: CDR1 KGHSH, CDR2 LQKENI. Trimming left V 6 bases short and J 7 bases short, with 10 bases between. This CDR3 region has 11 residues. CDR3 bases: TGTGCCAGCTCGATCTCCCAGGAGCAGTACTTC. As protein: CASSISQEQYF.

The chain uses TRBV14 and TRBJ2-7; D is uncertain. This CDR3 has 14 amino acids. Looked up from germline, CDR1 is SGHDN and CDR2 is FVKESK. V dropped 4 bases and J dropped 4 bases, with 14 bases sitting between them. The CDR3 DNA follows: TGTGCCAGCAGCCCCGACCCGGATCCTTACGAGCAGTACTTC. Translation: CASSPDPDPYEQYF.

The V gene is TRBV19, the J gene TRBJ2-2; the D is unclear. This CDR3 has 14 amino acids. Looked up from germline, CDR1 is LNHDA and CDR2 is SQIVND (reference sequence). Trimming stripped 1 base from V and 7 bases from J, with 10 bases between. In DNA, the CDR3 is TGTGCCAGTAGTATAGCCCCTGGAGTCGGGGAGCTGTTTTTT. Translated: CASSIAPGVGELFF. The whole variable domain, filled in from reference TRBV19 and TRBJ2-2, reads DGGITQSPKYLFRKEGQNVTLSCEQNLNHDAMYWYRQDPGQGLRLIYYSQIVNDFQKGDIAEGYSVSREKKESFPLTVTSAQKNPTAFYLCASSIAPGVGELFFGEGSRLTVL.

The V call is TRBV7-2, the J call TRBJ1-2; TRBD1 matches at 11 bases. Germline assignment: CDR1 SGHTA and CDR2 FQGNSA. V gave up 1 base and J gave up 1 base; unmatched junction bases: 2. The CDR3 runs 16 residues. The CDR3 here is CASSLGGQGVNYGYTF. The DNA of the CDR3 is TGTGCCAGCAGCTTAGGGGGACAGGGGGTTAACTATGGCTACACCTTC.

The CDR3 DNA reads TGCGCCAGCAGCCAAGGAGAGCGGGGAGGAAGATACGAGCAGTACTTC. Its protein product is CASSQGERGGRYEQYF. This chain links TRBV4-1 with TRBJ2-7; 7 bases are a match to TRBD2. Germline CDR1 MGHRA, CDR2 YSYEKL. V shed 1 base and J 4 bases; nucleotides not matched to a gene: 10. This CDR3 is built from 16 residues.

This clone was seen just once. The V call is TRBV15, the J call TRBJ1-6; D is ambiguous. Germline V gives CDR1 LNHNV, CDR2 YYDKDF (reference sequence). Trimming took 0 bases from V and 11 from J, leaving 8 bases between them. The CDR3 runs to 13 residues. Here the CDR3 DNA reads TGTGCCACCAGCAGAGATATAATACCACCCCTCCACTTT. This translates into CATSRDIIPPLHF.

This chain joins TRBV18 and TRBJ2-4, with 7 nucleotides matching TRBD2. V gave up 3 bases and J gave up 2 bases; unmatched junction bases: 7. Germline-derived CDR1 and CDR2 are KGHSH and LQKENI. This CDR3 spans 16 amino acids. The CDR3 DNA sequence: TGTGCCAGCTCACCCCAACCGGGGGGACCCAAAAACATTCAGTACTTC. Protein: CASSPQPGGPKNIQYF.

The count of this clone is one. This chain links TRBV7-2 with TRBJ1-2, with D possibly TRBD1 on 5 matching bases. Germline values: CDR1 SGHTA, CDR2 FQGNSA. The length of the CDR3 is 15 residues. V gave up 0 bases and J gave up 5 bases, with 13 bases separating them. The chain's CDR3 is CASSLAPRGGYGYTF. The CDR3 region has the DNA TGTGCCAGCAGCTTAGCGCCCCGGGGCGGTTATGGCTACACCTTC.

The chain has TRBV7-2 and TRBJ2-6; 8 bases are shared with TRBD1. The CDR3 covers 19 residues. After removal of 2 bases from V and 0 bases from J, the junction contained 9 bases not matched to a gene. In germline, CDR1 is SGHTA, CDR2 FQGNSA. The CDR3 here is CASSLRLPGGPSGANVLTF. The CDR3, as DNA: TGTGCCAGCAGCTTAAGACTCCCAGGGGGCCCCTCTGGGGCCAACGTCCTGACTTTC.